This record covers a single TCR beta chain. The antigen remains unidentified. Trimming removed 0 bases from V and 1 base from J, with 3 bases in between. CDR1 SGHTA and CDR2 FQGTGA come from the germline V gene. This CDR3 has 13 amino acids. These data come from a study of cytomegalovirus exposure and HLA in healthy donors. About the research overall: An early release of data contained about 85 million unique TCRs, which came from HLA-typed donors.

13 Jbeta primers and 60 Vbeta primers were used for the PCR. Repertoires were generated with immunoSEQ multiplex PCR, while TCRdb's copy carries only in-frame clones and drops some. The profile shows 120,000 or so clones, over 70% of them singletons. The study's findings and limits: In a later analysis, HLA-associated TCR beta chains were more clonally expanded than equally common others. In vitro testing confirmed a few CMV-associated chains as specific for CMV antigens.

Specimen: PBMCs. The chain joins TRBV7-3 to TRBJ1-1; no firm D call. The TCR was taken from a female donor in good health and CMV-seronegative. CDR3 sequence reads: CASSLTANTEAFF. In nucleotides, the CDR3 is TGTGCCAGCAGCTTAACAGCGAACACTGAAGCTTTCTTT. Based on the CDR3 plus reference TRBV7-3 and TRBJ1-1, the full variable domain is GAGVSQTPSNKVTEKGKYVELRCDPISGHTALYWYRQSLGQGPEFLIYFQGTGAADDSGLPNDRFFAVRPEGSVSTLKIQRTERGDSAVYLCASSLTANTEAFFGQGTRLTVV.